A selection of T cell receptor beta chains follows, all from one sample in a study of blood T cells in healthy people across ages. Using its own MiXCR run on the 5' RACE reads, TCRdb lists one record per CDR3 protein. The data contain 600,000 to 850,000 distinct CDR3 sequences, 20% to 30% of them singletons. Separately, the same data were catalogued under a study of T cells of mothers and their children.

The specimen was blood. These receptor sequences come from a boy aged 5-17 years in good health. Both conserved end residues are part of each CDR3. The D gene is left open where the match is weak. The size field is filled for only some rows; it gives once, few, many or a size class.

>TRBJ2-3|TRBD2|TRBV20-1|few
CSSPLSPSGEGTDTQYF
TGCAGTTCTCCCCTTTCCCCTAGCGGGGAGGGCACAGATACGCAGTATTTT
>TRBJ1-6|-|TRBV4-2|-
CASSQGTPLHF
TGTGCCAGCAGCCAAGGGACACCCCTCCACTTT
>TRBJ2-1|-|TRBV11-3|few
CASRGERGETYNEQFF
TGTGCCAGCAGGGGGGAGCGCGGGGAGACCTACAATGAGCAGTTCTTC
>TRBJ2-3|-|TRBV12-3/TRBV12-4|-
CAGNLDSEGSTDAQYF
TGTGCCGGCAATCTGGATTCAGAAGGGAGCACAGATGCGCAGTATTTT
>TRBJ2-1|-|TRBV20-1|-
CSASGVEHSYNEQFF
TGCAGTGCTAGCGGGGTAGAGCATTCCTACAATGAGCAGTTCTTC
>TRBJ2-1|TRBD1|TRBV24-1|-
CATSDLSRGQGWEQFF
TGTGCCACCAGTGATCTATCTCGGGGACAGGGGTGGGAGCAGTTCTTC
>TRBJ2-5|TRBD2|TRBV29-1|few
CSVEVAGMGETQYF
TGCAGCGTTGAAGTAGCGGGAATGGGAGAGACCCAGTACTTC
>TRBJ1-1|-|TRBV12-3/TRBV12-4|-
CATPLYTEAFF
TGTGCCACCCCGTTATACACTGAAGCTTTCTTT
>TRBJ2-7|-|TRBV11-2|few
CASSLLDHEQYF
TGTGCCAGCAGCTTATTAGACCACGAGCAGTACTTC
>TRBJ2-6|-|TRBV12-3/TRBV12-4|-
CASSLTGLNVLTF
TGTGCCAGCAGTTTGACAGGTCTCAACGTCCTGACTTTC
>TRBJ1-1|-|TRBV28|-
CASSYRGRNTEAFF
TGTGCCAGCAGTTACCGGGGCAGGAACACTGAAGCTTTCTTT
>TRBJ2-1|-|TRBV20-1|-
CSARVGSLYNEQFF
TGCAGTGCTAGAGTCGGGAGTCTCTACAATGAGCAGTTCTTC
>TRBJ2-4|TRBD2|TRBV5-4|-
CASSLGVSGGVAKNIQYF
TGTGCCAGCAGCTTGGGGGTTAGCGGGGGGGTAGCCAAAAACATTCAGTACTTC
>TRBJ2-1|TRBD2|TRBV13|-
CASSGGETSGAYNEQFF
TGTGCCAGCAGCGGGGGGGAGACTAGCGGAGCCTACAATGAGCAGTTCTTC
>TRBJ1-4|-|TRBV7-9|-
CASSPNVGEKLFF
TGTGCCAGCAGCCCTAACGTGGGTGAAAAACTGTTTTTT
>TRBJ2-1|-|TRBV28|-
CASGDGLHEQFF
TGTGCCAGCGGGGACGGTCTTCATGAGCAGTTCTTC
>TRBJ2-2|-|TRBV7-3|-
CVSSAKKTGELFF
TGTGTCAGCAGCGCGAAGAAAACCGGGGAGCTGTTTTTT
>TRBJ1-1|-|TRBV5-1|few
CASSATDTEAFF
TGCGCCAGCAGCGCCACGGACACTGAAGCTTTCTTT
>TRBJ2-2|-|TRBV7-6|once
CASSLRESGTGELFF
TGTGCCAGCAGCTTGAGGGAGAGCGGGACCGGGGAGCTGTTTTTT
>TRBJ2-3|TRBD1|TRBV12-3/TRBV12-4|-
CASSLATVTGGTDTQYF
TGTGCCAGCAGTTTGGCTACAGTTACAGGGGGCACAGATACGCAGTATTTT
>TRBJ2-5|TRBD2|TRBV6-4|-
CASSDRRTSGPGETQYF
TGTGCCAGCAGTGACCGACGAACTAGCGGGCCCGGGGAGACCCAGTACTTC
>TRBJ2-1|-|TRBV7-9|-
CASSSGTRINEQFF
TGTGCCAGCAGCTCCGGGACGCGTATCAATGAGCAGTTCTTC
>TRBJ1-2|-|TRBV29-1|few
CSVTPSGLYGYTF
TGCAGCGTCACCCCCTCAGGGCTCTATGGCTACACCTTC
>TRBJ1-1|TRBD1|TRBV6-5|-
CASSRGSGGSEAFF
TGTGCCAGCAGTCGAGGGTCAGGGGGCTCTGAAGCTTTCTTT